The present T cell receptor (beta chain) was sequenced within a study of CD8+ T cells in alopecia areata. Study details: Affected scalp percentage determined the severity score of treated patients.

This clone has only a few counts. What it binds is unknown. Treatment defined: oral pan-JAK inhibitor, 5-10 mg twice daily. Reverse transcribed after extraction, RNA yielded cDNA as the sequencing template. The protocol was immunoSEQ multiplex PCR, while the TCRdb copy is restricted to in-frame clones and leaves out a portion. This repertoire shows around 200,000 clones, approximately 53% found once; its top ten account for under 14%. Study outcomes and limitations: There was only one nonresponder, so it was unclear how baseline CD8+ expansion relates to response.

The germline V and J ends were trimmed by 3 bases and 4 bases, with 9 bases remaining between them. The germline gives CDR1 SGHVS, CDR2 FQNEAQ. The CDR3 has 13 residues. The clonotype originates from a human donor with alopecia areata. The rearrangement joins TRBV7-8 to TRBJ1-1; the D is unclear. The material sequenced was CD8+ T cells sorted from blood, taken at week 24, from a patient treated with tofacitinib. In DNA, the CDR3 is TGTGCCAGCAGCTTCGGCATCGGCACTGAAGCTTTCTTT. It translates to CASSFGIGTEAFF.